This T cell receptor beta chain was sequenced in a study of T cell repertoires in cytomegalovirus infection. Overall study: Public TCR beta signatures marked donors with CMV infection and the matching HLA.

In this sample, this clonotype turned up many times. Its antigen is currently unknown. The V and J ends lost 6 bases and 4 bases respectively, with 7 bases between them. The CDR3 runs to 11 residues. Per the germline V gene, CDR1 is SGHDN and CDR2 is FVKESK. A single record per CDR3 protein comes from TCRdb applying MiXCR to the reads. The table includes around 200,000 distinct CDR3 sequences, about 18% detected once. Study outcomes and limitations: Carriage of CMV together with the relevant HLA was identifiable through cumulative public TCR beta family frequency. The response measured ex vivo was dominated by TCR beta clonotypes (HLA-C-restricted and CMV-specific).

The TCR originated in a human donor in good health (CMV status not recorded). Some clones in this sample may be carry-over from other donors' samples. The chain joins TRBV14 to TRBJ2-7; D might be TRBD1 (6 bases). The sample was CD8+ T cells from PBMCs. CDR3 amino acids: CASSQGYEQYF. The CDR3 DNA reads as TGTGCCAGCAGTCAGGGGTACGAGCAGTACTTC.